This T cell receptor beta chain was captured in a study of shared clonotypes between healthy human individuals. Study-level background: Used for every donor were three CD4 naive, three CD4 memory, two CD8 naive and one CD8 memory plate. The study, taken as a whole, reports: A handful of donors showed sharing of about 5.5% of naive CD4 clonotypes.

TCRdb keeps only in-frame clones here, not all; method: immunoSEQ multiplex PCR. Among more than 2 million clones, around 93% were seen once, and the ten largest hold 1.5% to 2%. For this clone: The antigen is undetermined.

Germline assignment: CDR1 MNHNS and CDR2 SASEGT. There are 16 residues in the CDR3. V was cut by 4 bases and J by 4 bases, with 20 bases left in between. The naive CD8 fraction comprised CD45RO-negative cells positively selected for CCR7 and excluded terminally differentiated effector memory CD45RA+ cells. Participating donors were healthy, HIV-negative adults free of recent acute infections or vaccinations. The chain has TRBV6-1 and TRBJ2-7; possibly TRBD1 for D (6 bases). This clonotype was sampled from a man aged 18-30 years in good health. Some clones in this sample may be carry-over from other donors' samples. Material: naive CD8+ T cells from PBMCs. CDR3 bases: TGTGCCAGCAGTGGCGATATTGGGCAGGGGAAGTACGAGCAGTACTTC. This encodes CASSGDIGQGKYEQYF.